This TCR beta chain is from a study of CD8 T cells in ankylosing spondylitis. The study, taken as a whole, reports: Made up of about eight highly homologous variants, a TCR beta motif appeared characteristic of ankylosing spondylitis blood.

One entry per CDR3 protein, called by TCRdb with MiXCR from the 5' RACE reads. The sample shows a few hundred thousand distinct CDR3 sequences, approximately 20% of them seen only once. With respect to this clonotype: Its antigen is unidentified.

Germline V gene lookup returns CDR1 SGHNT and CDR2 YENEEA. After removal of 5 bases from V and 0 bases from J, the junction contained 6 bases not matched to a gene. This CDR3 has 15 amino acids. V is TRBV11-3 and J is TRBJ2-7; 8 bases line up with TRBD1. The clonotype comes from a male donor with ankylosing spondylitis. Sequenced material: blood, either unsorted or a sorted T cell fraction (not recorded which). CDR3 DNA: TGTGCCAGCAGCGCGGGACAGGCTTACTCCTACGAGCAGTACTTC. This translates into CASSAGQAYSYEQYF.